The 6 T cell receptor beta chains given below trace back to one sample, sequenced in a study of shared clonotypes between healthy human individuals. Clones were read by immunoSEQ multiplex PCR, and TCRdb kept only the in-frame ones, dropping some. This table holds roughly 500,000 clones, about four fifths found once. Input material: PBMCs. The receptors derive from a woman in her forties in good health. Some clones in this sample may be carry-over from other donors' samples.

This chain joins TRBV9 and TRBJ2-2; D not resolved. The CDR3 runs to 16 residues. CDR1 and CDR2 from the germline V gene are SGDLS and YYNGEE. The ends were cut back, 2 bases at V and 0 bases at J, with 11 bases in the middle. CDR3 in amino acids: CASSVSQVANTGELFF. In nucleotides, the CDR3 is TGTGCCAGCAGCGTCTCACAAGTCGCGAACACCGGGGAGCTGTTTTTT.

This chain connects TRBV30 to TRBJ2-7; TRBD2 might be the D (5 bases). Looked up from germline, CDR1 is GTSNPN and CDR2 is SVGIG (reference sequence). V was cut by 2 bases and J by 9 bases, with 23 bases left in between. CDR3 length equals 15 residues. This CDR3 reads CAWSTGNPTSRAQYF. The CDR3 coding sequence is TGTGCCTGGAGTACGGGGAATCCTACGTCGCGCGCGCAGTACTTC.

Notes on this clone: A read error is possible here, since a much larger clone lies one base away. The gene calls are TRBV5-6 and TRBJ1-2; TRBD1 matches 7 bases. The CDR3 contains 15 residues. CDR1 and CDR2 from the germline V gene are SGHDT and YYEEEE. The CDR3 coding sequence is TGTGCCAGCAGCTTGAGGGACAGCTGGGGGGCTGGCTACGCCTTC. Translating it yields CASSLRDSWGAGYAF.

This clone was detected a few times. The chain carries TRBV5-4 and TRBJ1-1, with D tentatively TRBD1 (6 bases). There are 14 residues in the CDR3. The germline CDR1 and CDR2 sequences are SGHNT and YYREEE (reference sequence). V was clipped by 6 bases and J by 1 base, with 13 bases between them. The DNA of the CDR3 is TGTGCCAGCACCTGGAGGGGGGGGAACACTGAAGCTTTCTTT. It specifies CASTWRGGNTEAFF.

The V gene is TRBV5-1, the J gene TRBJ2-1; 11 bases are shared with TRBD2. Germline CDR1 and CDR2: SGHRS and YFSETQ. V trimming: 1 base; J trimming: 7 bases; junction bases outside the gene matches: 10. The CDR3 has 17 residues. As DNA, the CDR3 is TGCGCCAGCAGCTTGCAGGTAGCGGGAGGGATAGAGAATGAGCAGTTCTTC. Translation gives CASSLQVAGGIENEQFF. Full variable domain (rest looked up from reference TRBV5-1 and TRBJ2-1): KAGVTQTPRYLIKTRGQQVTLSCSPISGHRSVSWYQQTPGQGLQFLFEYFSETQRNKGNFPGRFSGRQFSNSRSEMNVSTLELGDSALYLCASSLQVAGGIENEQFFGPGTRLTVL.

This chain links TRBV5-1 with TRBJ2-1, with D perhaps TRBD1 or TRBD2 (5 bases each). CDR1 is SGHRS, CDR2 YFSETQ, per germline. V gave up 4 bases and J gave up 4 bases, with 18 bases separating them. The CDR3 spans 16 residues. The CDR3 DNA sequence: TGCGCCAGCAGCCCTTGGCTAGCCGGACATTACAATGAGCAGTTCTTC. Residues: CASSPWLAGHYNEQFF.